Detailed here is one T cell receptor beta chain. Its antigen is as yet unknown. This record comes from a study of blood T cells in healthy people across ages. General study findings and limits: Donor CMV infection status was unknown, possibly confounding age-related changes in expanded clonotypes.

The second PCR ran about 6 to 12 cycles with a sample-barcoded 5' primer and J-beta primers. A template-switch adaptor that had 12 random nucleotides put a tag on each cDNA molecule. Individual samples furnished no less than 2.5 million CDR3-containing paired-end reads apiece. TCRdb reprocessed the 5' RACE reads via MiXCR and lists one record per CDR3 protein. This sample has about 720,000 distinct CDR3 sequences; roughly 25% occur once, and the top ten carry more than 3%. V was pared by 5 bases and J by 4 bases, with 11 bases between. The CDR3 sequence is 13 residues long. Per the germline V gene, CDR1 is SNHLY and CDR2 is FYNNEI. Another study also made use of these data, one on T cells of mothers and their children. In that study: Related and unrelated pairs show similar thymic shaping of TCR recombination output.

Sequencing used blood. The receptor was derived from a boy between 10 and 17 years old in good health. This chain joins TRBV2 and TRBJ1-1; D is undetermined. The CDR3 sequence: CASSTVVATEAFF. CDR3 DNA: TGTGCCAGCAGTACTGTGGTGGCCACTGAAGCTTTCTTT.